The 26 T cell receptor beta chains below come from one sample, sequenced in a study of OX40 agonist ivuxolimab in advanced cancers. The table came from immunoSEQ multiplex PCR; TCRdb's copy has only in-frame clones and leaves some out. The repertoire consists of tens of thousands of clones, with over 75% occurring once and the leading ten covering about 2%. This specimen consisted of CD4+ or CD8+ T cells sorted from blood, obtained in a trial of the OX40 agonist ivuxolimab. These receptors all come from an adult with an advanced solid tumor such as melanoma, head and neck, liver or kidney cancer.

Here the CDR3 reads CASSPAGTGGGYGYTF. CDR3 bases: TGTGCCAGCTCACCTGCCGGGACAGGGGGCGGCTATGGCTACACCTTC. The J gene is TRBJ1-2, the V gene TRBV18, with 12 bases fitting TRBD1. This CDR3 has 16 amino acids. Germline values: CDR1 KGHSH, CDR2 LQKENI. Unmatched junction bases numbered 6, after V lost 3 bases and J lost 4 bases.

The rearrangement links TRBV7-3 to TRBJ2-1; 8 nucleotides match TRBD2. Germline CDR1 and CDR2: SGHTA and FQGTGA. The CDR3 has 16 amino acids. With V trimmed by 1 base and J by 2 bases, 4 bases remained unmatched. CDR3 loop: CASSLISAGAYNEQFF. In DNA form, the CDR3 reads TGTGCCAGCAGCTTAATCTCAGCGGGAGCCTACAATGAGCAGTTCTTC.

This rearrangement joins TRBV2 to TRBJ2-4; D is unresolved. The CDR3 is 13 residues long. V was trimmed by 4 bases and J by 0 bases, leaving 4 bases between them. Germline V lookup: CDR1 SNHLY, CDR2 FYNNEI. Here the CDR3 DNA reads TGTGCCAGCAGTGCCCAAGCCAAAAACATTCAGTACTTC. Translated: CASSAQAKNIQYF.

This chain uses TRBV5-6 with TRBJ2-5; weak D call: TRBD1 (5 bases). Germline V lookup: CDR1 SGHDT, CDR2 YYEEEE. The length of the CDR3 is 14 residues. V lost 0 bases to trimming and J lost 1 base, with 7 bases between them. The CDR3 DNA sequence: TGTGCCAGCAGCTTGGTGACAGCCCAAGAGACCCAGTACTTC. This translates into CASSLVTAQETQYF.

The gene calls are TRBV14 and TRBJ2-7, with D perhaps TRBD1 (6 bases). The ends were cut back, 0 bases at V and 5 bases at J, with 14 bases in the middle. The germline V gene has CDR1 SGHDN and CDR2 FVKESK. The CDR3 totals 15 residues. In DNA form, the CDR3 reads TGTGCCAGCAGCCAAGAACGCAGGGGTGGACACGAGCAGTACTTC. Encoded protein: CASSQERRGGHEQYF.

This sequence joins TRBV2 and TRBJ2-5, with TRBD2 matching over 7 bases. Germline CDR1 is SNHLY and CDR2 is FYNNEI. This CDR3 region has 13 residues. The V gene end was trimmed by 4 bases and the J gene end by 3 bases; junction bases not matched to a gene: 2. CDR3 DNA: TGTGCCAGCAGTGGGCTAGCGGAAGAGACCCAGTACTTC. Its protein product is CASSGLAEETQYF.

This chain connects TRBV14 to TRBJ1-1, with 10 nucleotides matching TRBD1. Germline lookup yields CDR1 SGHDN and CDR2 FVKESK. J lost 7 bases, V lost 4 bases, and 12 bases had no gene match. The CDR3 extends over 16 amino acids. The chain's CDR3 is CASSRTPGQGTGEAFF. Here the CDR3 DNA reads TGTGCCAGCAGCCGGACCCCGGGACAGGGGACGGGTGAAGCTTTCTTT.

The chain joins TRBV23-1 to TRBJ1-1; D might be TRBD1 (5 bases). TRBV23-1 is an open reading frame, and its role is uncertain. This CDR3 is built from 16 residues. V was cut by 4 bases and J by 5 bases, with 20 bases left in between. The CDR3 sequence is CASSPPLEGPGTEAFF. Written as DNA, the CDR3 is TGCGCCAGCAGTCCCCCATTGGAGGGGCCGGGGACTGAAGCTTTCTTT.

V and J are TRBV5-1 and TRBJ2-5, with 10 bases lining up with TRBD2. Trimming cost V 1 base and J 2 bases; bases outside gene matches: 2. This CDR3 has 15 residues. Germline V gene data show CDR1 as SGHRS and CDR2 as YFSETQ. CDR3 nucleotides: TGCGCCAGCAGCTTGACTAGCGGGGTGCAAGAGACCCAGTACTTC. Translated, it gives CASSLTSGVQETQYF.

The CDR3 reads CASSPIHDRRASNYGYTF. CDR3 DNA: TGTGCCAGCAGCCCAATTCATGACAGGAGGGCATCTAACTATGGCTACACCTTC. This chain connects TRBV4-2 to TRBJ1-2; perhaps TRBD1 as D (6 bases). V lost 4 bases and J lost 0, with 21 bases in between. Germline CDR1 LGHNA, CDR2 YNFKEQ. This CDR3 spans 18 amino acids.

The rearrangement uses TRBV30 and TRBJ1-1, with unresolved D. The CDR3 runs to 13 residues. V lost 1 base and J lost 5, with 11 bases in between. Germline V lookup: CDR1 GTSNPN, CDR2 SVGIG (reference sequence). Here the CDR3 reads CAWSGGDLTEAFF. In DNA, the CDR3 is TGTGCCTGGAGTGGCGGTGACCTAACTGAAGCTTTCTTT.

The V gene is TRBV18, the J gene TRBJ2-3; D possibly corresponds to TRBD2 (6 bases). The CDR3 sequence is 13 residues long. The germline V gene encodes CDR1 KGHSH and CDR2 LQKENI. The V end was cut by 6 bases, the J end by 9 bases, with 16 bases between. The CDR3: CASSPTSGRTQYF. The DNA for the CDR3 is TGTGCCAGCTCGCCTACCTCCGGGAGAACGCAGTATTTT.

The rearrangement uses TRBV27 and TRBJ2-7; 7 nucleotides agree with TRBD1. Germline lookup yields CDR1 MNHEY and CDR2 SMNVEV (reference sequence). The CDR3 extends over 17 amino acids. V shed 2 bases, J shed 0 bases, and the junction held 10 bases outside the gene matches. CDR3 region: CASSLDEGQPNSYEQYF. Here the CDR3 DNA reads TGTGCCAGCAGTTTAGACGAGGGACAGCCTAACTCCTACGAGCAGTACTTC.

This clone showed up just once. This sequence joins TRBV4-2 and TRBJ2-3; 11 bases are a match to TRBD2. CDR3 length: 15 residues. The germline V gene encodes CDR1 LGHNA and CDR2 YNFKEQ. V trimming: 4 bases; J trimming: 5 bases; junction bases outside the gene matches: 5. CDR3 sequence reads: CASSLAGGPEDTQYF. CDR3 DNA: TGTGCCAGCAGCCTAGCGGGAGGGCCGGAAGATACGCAGTATTTT.

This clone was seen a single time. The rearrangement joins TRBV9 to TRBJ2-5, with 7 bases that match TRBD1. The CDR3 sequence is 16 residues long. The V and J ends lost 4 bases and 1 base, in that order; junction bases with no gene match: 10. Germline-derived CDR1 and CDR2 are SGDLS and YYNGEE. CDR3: CASSPTGAGGQETQYF. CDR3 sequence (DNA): TGTGCCAGCAGCCCCACAGGTGCAGGGGGCCAAGAGACCCAGTACTTC.

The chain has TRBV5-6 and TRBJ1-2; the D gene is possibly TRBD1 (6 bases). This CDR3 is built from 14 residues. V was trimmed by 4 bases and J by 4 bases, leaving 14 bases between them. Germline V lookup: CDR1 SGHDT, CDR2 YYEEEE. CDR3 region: CASSETGPRYGYTF. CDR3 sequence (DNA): TGTGCCAGCAGCGAGACAGGTCCGCGCTATGGCTACACCTTC.

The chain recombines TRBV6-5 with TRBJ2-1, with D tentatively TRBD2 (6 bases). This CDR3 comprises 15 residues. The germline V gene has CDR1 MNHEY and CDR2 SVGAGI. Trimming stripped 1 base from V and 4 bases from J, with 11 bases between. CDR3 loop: CASSYYRGGYNEQFF. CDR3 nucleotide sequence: TGTGCCAGCAGTTACTACCGGGGAGGTTACAATGAGCAGTTCTTC.

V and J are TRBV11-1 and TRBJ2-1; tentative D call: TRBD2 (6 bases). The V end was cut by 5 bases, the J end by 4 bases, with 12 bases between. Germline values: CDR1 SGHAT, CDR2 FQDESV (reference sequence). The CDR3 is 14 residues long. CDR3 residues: CASSAISGYNEQFF. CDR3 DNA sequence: TGTGCCAGCAGCGCAATTAGCGGTTACAATGAGCAGTTCTTC.

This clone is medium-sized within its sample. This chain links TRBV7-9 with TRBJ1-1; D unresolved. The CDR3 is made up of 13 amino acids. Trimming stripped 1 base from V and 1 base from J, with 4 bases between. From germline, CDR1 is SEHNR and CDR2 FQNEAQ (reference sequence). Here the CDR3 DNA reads TGTGCCAGCAGCTTAGAGGCGAACACTGAAGCTTTCTTT. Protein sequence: CASSLEANTEAFF.

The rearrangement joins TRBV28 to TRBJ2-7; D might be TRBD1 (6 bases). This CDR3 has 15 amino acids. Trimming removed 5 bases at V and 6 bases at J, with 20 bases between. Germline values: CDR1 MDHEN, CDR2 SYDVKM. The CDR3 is CASSSPGTGFLEQYF. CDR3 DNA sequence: TGTGCCAGCAGTAGCCCCGGTACAGGGTTCCTCGAGCAGTACTTC.

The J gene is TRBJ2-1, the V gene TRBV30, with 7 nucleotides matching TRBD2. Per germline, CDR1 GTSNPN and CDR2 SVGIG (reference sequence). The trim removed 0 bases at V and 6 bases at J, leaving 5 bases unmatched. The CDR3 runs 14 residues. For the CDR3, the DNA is TGTGCCTGGAGTGTACGAGCGGGAAGCAATGAGCAGTTCTTC. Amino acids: CAWSVRAGSNEQFF.

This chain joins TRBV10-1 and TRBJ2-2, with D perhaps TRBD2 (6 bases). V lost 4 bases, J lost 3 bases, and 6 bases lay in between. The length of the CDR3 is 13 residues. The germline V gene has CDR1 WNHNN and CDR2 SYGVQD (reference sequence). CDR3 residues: CASSGRDTGELFF. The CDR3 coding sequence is TGCGCCAGCAGTGGGAGGGACACCGGGGAGCTGTTTTTT.

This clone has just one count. CDR3 in amino acids: CASSRGDRTPYEQYF. The CDR3 DNA sequence: TGTGCCAGCAGCCGGGGGGACAGGACCCCCTACGAGCAGTACTTC. This chain links TRBV13 with TRBJ2-7; weak D call: TRBD1 (8 bases). This CDR3 region has 15 residues. Germline CDR1 PRHDT, CDR2 FYEKMQ (reference sequence). Trimming removed 5 bases from V and 2 bases from J, with 16 bases in between. Full variable domain (missing parts from reference TRBV13 and TRBJ2-7): AAGVIQSPRHLIKEKRETATLKCYPIPRHDTVYWYQQGPGQDPQFLISFYEKMQSDKGSIPDRFSAQQFSDYHSELNMSSLELGDSALYFCASSRGDRTPYEQYFGPGTRLTVT.

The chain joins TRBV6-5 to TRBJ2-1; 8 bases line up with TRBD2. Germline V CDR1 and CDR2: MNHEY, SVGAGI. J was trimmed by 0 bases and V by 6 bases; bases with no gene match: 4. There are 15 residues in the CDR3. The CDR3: CASSSSGSSYNEQFF. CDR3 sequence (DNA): TGTGCCAGCAGCTCCAGCGGGAGCTCCTACAATGAGCAGTTCTTC.

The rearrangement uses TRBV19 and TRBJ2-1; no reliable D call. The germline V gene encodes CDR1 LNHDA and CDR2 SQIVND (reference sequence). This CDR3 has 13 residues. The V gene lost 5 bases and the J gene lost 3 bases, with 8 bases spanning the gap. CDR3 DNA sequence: TGTGCCAGTAGTGCCGCTAGCTACAATGAGCAGTTCTTC. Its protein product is CASSAASYNEQFF.

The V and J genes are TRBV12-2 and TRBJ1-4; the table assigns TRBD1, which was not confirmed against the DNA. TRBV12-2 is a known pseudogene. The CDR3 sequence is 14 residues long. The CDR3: CASRSRSGREKLFF. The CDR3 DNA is TGTGCAAGTCGCTCCCGATCAGGGCGGGAAAAACTGTTTTTT.